This TCR beta chain was sequenced for a study of OX40 agonist ivuxolimab in advanced cancers. In the study overall: Intravenous ivuxolimab at 0.01 to 10 mg/kg was given to patients every 2 weeks.

Germline V gene data show CDR1 as KGHSH and CDR2 as LQKENI. This CDR3 region has 17 residues. The junction had 8 bases not matched to a gene; V was cut back by 3 bases and J by 1 base. Method: immunoSEQ multiplex PCR; TCRdb's copy keeps in-frame clones and lacks some. The repertoire holds around 21,000 clones, with around 88% as singletons. The input for sequencing was CD4+ or CD8+ T cells sorted from blood, taken in a trial of the OX40 agonist ivuxolimab. This clonotype originated in an adult with an advanced solid tumor such as melanoma, head and neck, liver or kidney cancer. J is TRBJ2-2 and V is TRBV18; 7 nucleotides agree with TRBD1. CDR3 sequence (DNA): TGTGCCAGCTCACCTCCCACAAGGACAGGGAACACCGGGGAGCTGTTTTTT. It encodes CASSPPTRTGNTGELFF.